Sequencing of this T cell receptor (beta chain) was carried out in a study of blood T cell repertoires in COVID-19. TCRdb's table, derived via immunoSEQ multiplex PCR, lists solely in-frame clones and lacks some. The profile shows 65,000 to 85,000 clones, roughly 91% of them singletons. The sequencing sample was made of peripheral blood. This sequence was found in a woman aged 18-29 years with acute or convalescent COVID-19.

DNA for the CDR3: TGTGCCAGCAGTGAACGGTTGCCACAGGTGGAGGCTTTCTTT. This encodes CASSERLPQVEAFF. The chain employs TRBV6-1 and TRBJ1-1; tentative D call: TRBD1 (5 bases). Germline values: CDR1 MNHNS, CDR2 SASEGT. Trimming took off 2 bases at V and 11 bases at J, with 18 bases between the two ends. The CDR3 has 14 residues.